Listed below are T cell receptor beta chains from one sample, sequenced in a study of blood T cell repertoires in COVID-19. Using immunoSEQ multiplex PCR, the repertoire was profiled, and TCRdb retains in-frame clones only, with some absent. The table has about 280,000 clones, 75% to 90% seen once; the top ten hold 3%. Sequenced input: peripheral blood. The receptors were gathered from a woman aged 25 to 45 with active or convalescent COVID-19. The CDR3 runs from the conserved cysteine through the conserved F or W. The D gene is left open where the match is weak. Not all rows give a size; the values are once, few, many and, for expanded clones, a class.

CASSLPTGNDEQFF	TGTGCCAGCAGTCTCCCGACAGGGAACGATGAGCAGTTCTTC	TRBJ2-1	TRBV5-4	14	.	TRBD1
CASSHTSGGYNEQFF	TGTGCCAGCAGCCATACTAGCGGGGGTTACAATGAGCAGTTCTTC	TRBJ2-1	TRBV6-5	15	medium-sized	TRBD2
CASSQDPQGLQPQHF	TGTGCCAGCAGCCAAGATCCCCAGGGGCTTCAGCCCCAGCATTTT	TRBJ1-5	TRBV3-1/TRBV3-2	15	.	.
CASSFTSFTGELFF	TGTGCCAGCAGTTTCACCAGTTTCACCGGGGAGCTGTTTTTT	TRBJ2-2	TRBV28	14	.	.
CASSVAGGPTQYF	TGTGCCAGCAGCGTAGCCGGCGGGCCTACGCAGTATTTT	TRBJ2-3	TRBV9	13	.	.
CASSLAEGQGATYGYTF	TGCGCCAGCAGCTTGGCCGAGGGGCAGGGGGCTACTTATGGCTACACCTTC	TRBJ1-2	TRBV5-1	17	.	TRBD1
CASRDRVYEKLFF	TGCGCCAGCAGGGACAGGGTTTATGAAAAACTGTTTTTT	TRBJ1-4	TRBV10-2	13	.	TRBD1
CASSYSTQLGQGQSYEQYF	TGTGCCAGCAGTTACTCAACACAACTTGGACAGGGGCAGTCCTACGAGCAGTACTTC	TRBJ2-7	TRBV6-2/TRBV6-3	19	.	TRBD1
CASSLTGGDIHTDTQYF	TGTGCCAGCAGCCTAACGGGGGGGGACATCCACACAGATACGCAGTATTTT	TRBJ2-3	TRBV14	17	.	TRBD2
CAWSVGDSYEQYF	TGTGCCTGGAGTGTAGGGGACTCCTACGAGCAGTACTTC	TRBJ2-7	TRBV30	13	.	.
CASSVARDTEAFF	TGTGCCAGCAGTGTAGCCAGGGACACTGAAGCTTTCTTT	TRBJ1-1	TRBV6-1	13	.	.
CASSLGTGRTDTQYF	TGTGCCAGCAGTCTCGGGACAGGCCGCACAGATACGCAGTATTTT	TRBJ2-3	TRBV27	15	.	TRBD1
CASSDQRGRADTQYF	TGTGCCAGCAGTGATCAACGGGGTAGGGCAGATACGCAGTATTTT	TRBJ2-3	TRBV6-1	15	once	.
CSVFDRVDYGYTF	TGCAGCGTTTTCGACAGGGTCGACTATGGCTACACCTTC	TRBJ1-2	TRBV29-1	13	.	TRBD1
CASSQDPLRTGGDEQYF	TGTGCCAGCAGCCAAGACCCCCTTCGGACAGGGGGCGACGAGCAGTACTTC	TRBJ2-7	TRBV4-2	17	.	TRBD1
CASSLRGGTEAFF	TGTGCCAGCAGCTTAAGAGGGGGCACTGAAGCTTTCTTT	TRBJ1-1	TRBV11-3	13	.	.
CASTERGYGYTF	TGTGCCAGCACAGAACGTGGCTATGGCTACACCTTC	TRBJ1-2	TRBV2	12	.	.
CASGGGRNTEAFF	TGTGCCAGCGGGGGGGGCCGAAACACTGAAGCTTTCTTT	TRBJ1-1	TRBV7-2	13	.	.
CASSRRTGAGLSTDTQYF	TGTGCCAGCAGCCGGAGGACCGGCGCGGGCCTAAGCACAGATACGCAGTATTTT	TRBJ2-3	TRBV2	18	.	.
CSAWDSTEQFF	TGCAGTGCTTGGGACTCTACAGAGCAGTTCTTC	TRBJ2-1	TRBV20-1	11	.	.
CATSDSQLGGQHAEAFF	TGTGCCACCAGTGATTCTCAATTAGGCGGACAACACGCCGAAGCTTTCTTT	TRBJ1-1	TRBV24-1	17	.	.
CASSFRTGGTEAFF	TGTGCCAGCAGTTTTCGGACAGGGGGTACTGAAGCTTTCTTT	TRBJ1-1	TRBV27	14	.	TRBD1
CATSAGGGNTIYF	TGTGCCACCTCGGCGGGCGGAGGAAACACCATATATTTT	TRBJ1-3	TRBV10-3	13	.	.
CASSVYPAGQGRTDTQYF	TGTGCCAGCAGCGTATACCCCGCCGGACAGGGACGCACAGATACGCAGTATTTT	TRBJ2-3	TRBV9	18	.	TRBD1
CAWDRGRETQYF	TGTGCCTGGGACAGGGGTCGAGAGACCCAGTACTTC	TRBJ2-5	TRBV30	12	.	TRBD1
CASSFIAGPYEQYF	TGTGCCAGCAGTTTCATAGCGGGGCCTTACGAGCAGTACTTC	TRBJ2-7	TRBV28	14	.	TRBD2
CSASLRGAEAFF	TGCAGTGCTAGTCTTCGGGGGGCAGAAGCTTTCTTT	TRBJ1-1	TRBV20-1	12	.	.
CASSLAGRGYEQYF	TGCGCCAGCAGCTTGGCCGGCAGGGGATACGAGCAGTACTTC	TRBJ2-7	TRBV5-1	14	.	.
CASSHAGQGRTDTQYF	TGTGCCAGCAGCCACGCGGGACAGGGTAGGACGGATACGCAGTATTTT	TRBJ2-3	TRBV7-9	16	few	TRBD1
CASSVAGLAINEQFF	TGTGCCAGCAGCGTAGCTGGGCTAGCGATCAATGAGCAGTTCTTC	TRBJ2-1	TRBV9	15	.	.
CASRDDRGANTGELFF	TGTGCCAGCAGAGACGACAGGGGGGCGAACACCGGGGAGCTGTTTTTT	TRBJ2-2	TRBV25-1	16	once	TRBD1